This T cell receptor (beta chain) was identified in a study of T cells in Graves' hyperthyroidism and ophthalmopathy. Study-wide results and caveats: Among clonotypes expanded in thyroid above 0.001, most were also found in blood.

V dropped 1 base and J dropped 2; count of bases not matched to a gene: 8. Germline values: CDR1 MGHRA, CDR2 YSYEKL. This CDR3 has 16 amino acids. This clonotype was observed a few times. Its specificity is unknown. RNA transcripts yielded amplified TCR beta CDR3 regions. During a first-round RT-PCR of the TCR CDR3, the HTBI primer set was used. A single record per CDR3 protein comes from TCRdb applying MiXCR to the multiplex PCR reads. Altogether fewer than 350,000 distinct CDR3 sequences are present, around 15% being singletons, with the ten largest covering around 30%. Input material: blood. The receptor was derived from a woman in her forties or fifties with Graves' hyperthyroidism that later progressed to Graves' ophthalmopathy. The chain employs TRBV4-1 and TRBJ2-7; 7 bases match TRBD2. CDR3 in DNA: TGCGCCAGCAGCCAAGCTGACGGGAGGCCCCCCTACGAGCAGTACTTC. As protein: CASSQADGRPPYEQYF.